This T cell receptor beta chain emerged from a study of T cell repertoires in aging, cancer and after chemotherapy. Overall study context: Donors were grouped into six age bands spanning 30 or younger through 70 or older. Repeat sampling of healthy donors over several months to years showed clear clonal overlap.

TCR beta rearrangements were amplified from peripheral blood genomic DNA. In its sample, this clonotype is medium-sized (0.01 to 0.1%). Its antigen is currently unknown. Trimming took 4 bases from V and 5 from J; bases not matched to a gene: 5. The germline gives CDR1 LNHNV, CDR2 YYDKDF (reference sequence). The CDR3 consists of 15 residues. Whole-study findings and limits: Untreated cancer patients had significantly lower blood TCR diversity than age-matched healthy donors. Immunological memory after chemotherapy cannot be judged from the repertoire data.

TRB rearrangements spanning V, D and J were amplified using mixed TRB-A/B primers. One entry per CDR3 protein, called by TCRdb with MiXCR from the multiplex PCR reads. The table lists roughly 6,800 distinct CDR3 sequences, around 35% of them singletons, with about 39% in the top ten. The sequenced material came from blood. The rearrangement uses TRBV15 and TRBJ2-3; TRBD2 matches at 11 bases. The TCR sequence derives from a human donor in good health. CDR3 protein: CATSISGGVGDTQYF. The CDR3 coding sequence is TGTGCCACCAGCATTAGCGGGGGGGTGGGAGATACGCAGTATTTT.